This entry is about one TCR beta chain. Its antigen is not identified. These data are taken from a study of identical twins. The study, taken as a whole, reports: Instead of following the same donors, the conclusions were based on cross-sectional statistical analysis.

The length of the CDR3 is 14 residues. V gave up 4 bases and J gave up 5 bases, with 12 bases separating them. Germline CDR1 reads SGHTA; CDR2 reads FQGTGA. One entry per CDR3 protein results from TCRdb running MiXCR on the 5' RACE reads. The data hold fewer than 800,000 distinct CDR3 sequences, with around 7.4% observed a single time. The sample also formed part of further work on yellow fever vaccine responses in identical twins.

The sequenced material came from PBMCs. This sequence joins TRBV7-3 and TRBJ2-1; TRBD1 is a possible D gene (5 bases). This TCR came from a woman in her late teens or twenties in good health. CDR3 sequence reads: CASSSNTQDNEQFF. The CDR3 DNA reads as TGTGCCAGCAGCTCAAACACACAGGACAATGAGCAGTTCTTC.